This TCR beta chain originates from a study of cytomegalovirus exposure and HLA in healthy donors (dated by TCRdb to 2016 to 2017). Study-level background: A later analysis indicated that the roughly 120 validation repertoires were generated on the platform also employed for the 700 or so repertoires of the first cohort. High-throughput TCR immunosequencing, statistical association of individual TCRs with disease status, and machine learning were combined to predict cytomegalovirus infection status. In addition to the first cohort of 666 subjects, a separate validation cohort of approximately 130 different subjects was used. The study aimed to test whether cataloging public T cell receptors could reveal signatures of past pathogen exposure.

Reading the germline V gene gives CDR1 SGHNT and CDR2 YENEEA. From cysteine to phenylalanine, the CDR3 is 17 amino acids long. Solely the CDR3 DNA is kept, with 51 bases framed from the first base. Here V drops 4 bases and J drops 5 bases, and the junction holds 14 bases not matched to any gene. What the study reported, not specific to this receptor: The authors suggested that the approach could potentially be extended to other disease states and immunological phenotypes. In a later analysis, TCRs clustered in the first cohort were found to also tend to co-occur in the 130 or so validation repertoires, with about 94% of cluster scores above 0. While some public TCRs were present in many individuals, most TCR sequences turned up only very rarely across donors. All 120 or so repertoires were used to score co-occurrence in the validation cohort in a later analysis, because that analysis had no HLA typing for the cohort. A total of 150 or so TCR beta chains were listed by the study as associated with cytomegalovirus. A few of the identified cytomegalovirus-associated TCR beta chains were confirmed in vitro to be specific for cytomegalovirus antigens. The classifier was reported to diagnose cytomegalovirus status with high specificity and sensitivity in both the original and validation cohorts.

The donors belonged to the validation cohort of 90 to 150 subjects, which was separate from the 666-subject first cohort. The library was generated by the immunoSEQ multiplex PCR assay. Per the source publication's procedure: A statistical classification framework was developed to diagnose cytomegalovirus status using the catalog of TCR beta chain sequences. TCRdb took this table from immuneACCESS and kept in-frame rearrangements with V and J called. Such tables lack part of the clones; where checked against another copy, unresolved V genes explain under half of the gap, and the rest is unexplained. D and trimming were read from the DNA, whereas the V and J calls and clone size are those reported in that table. The sample records some 50,000 clones, 94% of which are singletons. Approximately 7.8% of the sample lies in the top ten. A single count supports this clone. Its antigen target is currently unknown. Per-base quality was not reported, and no clone a single base away is much larger than it.

The chain uses TRBV11-3 and TRBJ1-1; 9 middle bases align to TRBD1. The receptor comes from a woman under 30 in good health and CMV-seropositive. Sample: PBMCs. Here the CDR3 is given as CASSSIFETGGATEAFF. The sequenced DNA: TGTGCCAGCAGCTCGATCTTCGAGACAGGGGGAGCAACTGAAGCTTTCTTT. Joined to the reference TRBV11-3 and TRBJ1-1 proteins, this CDR3 gives the full variable domain: EAGVVQSPRYKIIEKKQPVAFWCNPISGHNTLYWYLQNLGQGPELLIRYENEEAVDDSQLPKDRFSAERLKGVDSTLKIQPAELGDSAVYLCASSSIFETGGATEAFFGQGTRLTVV.